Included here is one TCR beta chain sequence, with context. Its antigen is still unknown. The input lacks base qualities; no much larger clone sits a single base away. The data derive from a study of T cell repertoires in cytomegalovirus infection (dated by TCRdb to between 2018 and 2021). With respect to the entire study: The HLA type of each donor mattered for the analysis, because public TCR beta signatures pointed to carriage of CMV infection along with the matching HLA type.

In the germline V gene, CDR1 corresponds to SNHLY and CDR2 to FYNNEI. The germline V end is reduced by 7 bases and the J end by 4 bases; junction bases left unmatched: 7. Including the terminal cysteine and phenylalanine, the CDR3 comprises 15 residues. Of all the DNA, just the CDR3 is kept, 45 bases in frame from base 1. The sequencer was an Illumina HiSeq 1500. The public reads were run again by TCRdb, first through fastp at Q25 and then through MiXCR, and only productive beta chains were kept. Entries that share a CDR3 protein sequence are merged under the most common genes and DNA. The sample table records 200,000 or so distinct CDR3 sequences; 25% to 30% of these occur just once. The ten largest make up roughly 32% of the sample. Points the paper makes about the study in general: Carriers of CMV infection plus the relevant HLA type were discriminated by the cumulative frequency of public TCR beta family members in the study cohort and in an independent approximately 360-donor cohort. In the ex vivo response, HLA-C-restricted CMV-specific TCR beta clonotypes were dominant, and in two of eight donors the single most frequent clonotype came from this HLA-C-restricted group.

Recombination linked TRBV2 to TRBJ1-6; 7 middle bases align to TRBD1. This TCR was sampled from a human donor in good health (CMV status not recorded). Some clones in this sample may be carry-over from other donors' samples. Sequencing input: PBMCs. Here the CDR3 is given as CASTLGDRYNSPLHF. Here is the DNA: TGTGCCAGCACCCTAGGGGACAGATATAATTCACCCCTCCACTTT.